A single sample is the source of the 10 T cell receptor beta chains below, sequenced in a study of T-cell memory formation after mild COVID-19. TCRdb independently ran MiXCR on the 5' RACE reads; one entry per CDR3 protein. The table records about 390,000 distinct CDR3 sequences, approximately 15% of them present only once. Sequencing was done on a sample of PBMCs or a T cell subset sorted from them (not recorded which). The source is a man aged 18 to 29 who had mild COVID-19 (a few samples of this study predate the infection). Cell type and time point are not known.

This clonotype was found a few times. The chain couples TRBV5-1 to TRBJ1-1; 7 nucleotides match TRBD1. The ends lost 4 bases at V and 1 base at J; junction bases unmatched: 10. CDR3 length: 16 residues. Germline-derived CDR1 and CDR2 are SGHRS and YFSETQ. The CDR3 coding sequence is TGCGCCAGCAGCGTAAGACAGGGTTTAACGAACACTGAAGCTTTCTTT. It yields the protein CASSVRQGLTNTEAFF.

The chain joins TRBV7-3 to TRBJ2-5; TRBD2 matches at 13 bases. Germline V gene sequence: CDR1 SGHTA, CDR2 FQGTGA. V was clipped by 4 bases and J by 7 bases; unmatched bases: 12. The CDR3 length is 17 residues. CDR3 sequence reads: CASSSQPGLAGKRTQYF. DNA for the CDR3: TGTGCCAGCAGCTCTCAGCCGGGACTAGCGGGGAAGCGGACCCAGTACTTC.

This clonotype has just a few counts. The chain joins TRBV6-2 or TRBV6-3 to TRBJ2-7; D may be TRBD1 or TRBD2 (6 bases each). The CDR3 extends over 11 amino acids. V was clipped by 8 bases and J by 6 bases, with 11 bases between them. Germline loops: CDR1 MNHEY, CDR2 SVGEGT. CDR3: CASRSGAEQYV. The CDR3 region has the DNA TGTGCCAGCCGATCGGGGGCCGAGCAGTACGTC.

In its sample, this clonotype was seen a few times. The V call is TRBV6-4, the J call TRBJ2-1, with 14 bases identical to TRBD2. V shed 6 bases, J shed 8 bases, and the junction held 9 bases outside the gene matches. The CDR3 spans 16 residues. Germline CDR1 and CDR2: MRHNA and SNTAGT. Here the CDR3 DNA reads TGTGCCAGCAGCCCCGGACTAGCGGGGGGAGTCTATGAGCAGTTCTTC. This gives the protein CASSPGLAGGVYEQFF.

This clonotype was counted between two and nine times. In DNA form, the CDR3 reads TGTGCCACCAGAGGGCAAGAAGAGACCCAGTACTTC. Its protein is CATRGQEETQYF. The chain employs TRBV15 and TRBJ2-5; D is undetermined. Germline CDR1 reads LNHNV; CDR2 reads YYDKDF (reference sequence). CDR3 length equals 12 residues. Trimming left V 6 bases short and J 3 bases short, with 8 bases between.

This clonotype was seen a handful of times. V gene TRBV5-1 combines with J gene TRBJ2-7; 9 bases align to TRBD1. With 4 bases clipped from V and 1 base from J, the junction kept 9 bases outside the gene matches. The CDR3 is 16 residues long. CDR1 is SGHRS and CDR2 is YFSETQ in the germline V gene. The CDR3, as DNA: TGCGCCAGCAGCCGGACAGGGGCTTTGGCGTCCTACGAGCAGTACTTC. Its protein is CASSRTGALASYEQYF.

The CDR3 protein is CASSSRLAGGPDEQFF. The CDR3 DNA sequence: TGTGCCAGCAGTTCAAGACTAGCGGGGGGCCCGGATGAGCAGTTCTTC. This sequence joins TRBV12-3 or TRBV12-4 and TRBJ2-1, with 13 bases fitting TRBD2. This CDR3 comprises 16 residues. V gave up 4 bases and J gave up 8 bases; unmatched junction bases: 8.

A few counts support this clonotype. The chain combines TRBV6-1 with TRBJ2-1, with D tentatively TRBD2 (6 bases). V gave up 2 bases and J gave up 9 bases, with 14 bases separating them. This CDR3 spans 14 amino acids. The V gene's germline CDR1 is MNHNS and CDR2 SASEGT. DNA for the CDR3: TGTGCCAGCAGTGAAATCTGGGGGGATCGTGAGCAGTTCTTC. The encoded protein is CASSEIWGDREQFF.

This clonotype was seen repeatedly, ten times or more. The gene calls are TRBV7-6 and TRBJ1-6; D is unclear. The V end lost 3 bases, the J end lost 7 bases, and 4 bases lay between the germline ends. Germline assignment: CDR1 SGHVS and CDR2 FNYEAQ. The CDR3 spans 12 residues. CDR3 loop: CASSLGNSPLHF. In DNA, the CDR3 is TGTGCCAGCAGCTTGGGGAATTCACCCCTCCACTTT.

For the CDR3, the DNA is TGTGCCAGCAGCCAATCCAGGGGGTTTGGAAACACCATATATTTT. Translation: CASSQSRGFGNTIYF. The chain uses TRBV11-2 and TRBJ1-3; 7 nucleotides line up with TRBD1. The CDR3 contains 15 residues. The germline V gene encodes CDR1 SGHAT and CDR2 FQNNGV. With 5 bases clipped from V and 3 bases from J, the junction kept 7 bases outside the gene matches. The full variable domain, completed using reference TRBV11-2 and TRBJ1-3, is EAGVAQSPRYKIIEKRQSVAFWCNPISGHATLYWYQQILGQGPKLLIQFQNNGVVDDSQLPKDRFSAERLKGVDSTLKIQPAKLEDSAVYLCASSQSRGFGNTIYFGEGSWLTVV.